The 17 T cell receptor beta chains listed next were all sequenced from one sample in a study of read filtering for tumor transcriptome and immune sequencing. This library used roughly 400 ng RNA and molecular barcoded adaptors spanning alpha/delta and beta/gamma chains. TCRdb used MiXCR to reprocess the reads, holding one entry per CDR3 protein. The sample yields 35,000 to 40,000 distinct CDR3 sequences, approximately 13% seen once. Sequencing was done on a sample of a population of CD138-negative cells sorted from bone marrow. These receptors all stem from a donor aged 40 or over with multiple myeloma.

About this clonotype: This may come from a read error, since a much larger clone is one base off. The V call is TRBV5-1, the J call TRBJ2-5; 7 bases match TRBD2. Germline-derived CDR1 and CDR2 are SGHRS and YFSETQ. The CDR3 has 14 amino acids. This chain's CDR3 is CASRAGNPQEIQYF. In DNA, the CDR3 is TGCGCCAGCAGAGCGGGAAATCCCCAAGAGATCCAGTACTTC.

This clonotype was detected many times. This chain joins TRBV6-2 or TRBV6-3 and TRBJ2-3; 13 bases are shared with TRBD2. Germline V gives CDR1 MNHEY, CDR2 SVGEGT. The CDR3 length is 20 residues. Trimming took 1 base from V and 0 from J; bases not matched to a gene: 10. Here the CDR3 reads CASSYLGLAGAEASTDTQYF. The CDR3 DNA sequence: TGTGCCAGCAGTTACTTAGGACTAGCGGGAGCGGAGGCTAGCACAGATACGCAGTATTTT.

Points on this clonotype: One end of the junction varies from germline; a read error may be responsible. The chain employs TRBV28 and TRBJ1-5; D unclear. Germline CDR1 is MDHEN and CDR2 is SYDVKM. The CDR3 sequence is 13 residues long. DNA of the CDR3: TGTGCCAGCAGAGCCTCAGCCGATCAGCCCCTGCATTTT. Its translation: CASRASADQPLHF.

This clonotype has at least ten counts. The chain is built from TRBV5-1 and TRBJ2-1, with TRBD2 matching 7 bases. Looked up from germline, CDR1 is SGHRS and CDR2 is YFSETQ. This CDR3 has 13 residues. Trimming cost V 7 bases and J 4 bases; bases outside gene matches: 5. Here the CDR3 reads CASRSGDYNEQFF. CDR3 DNA: TGCGCCAGCCGGAGCGGGGATTACAATGAGCAGTTCTTC.

This clonotype has at least ten counts. The CDR3 region has the DNA TGTGCCAGCAGCGCAGCCATACGACAGGGATTGACCGGGGAGCTGTTTTTT. Translation gives CASSAAIRQGLTGELFF. J is TRBJ2-2 and V is TRBV7-9; 7 positions agree with TRBD1. The CDR3 covers 17 residues. Per the germline V gene, CDR1 is SEHNR and CDR2 is FQNEAQ (reference sequence). J lost 5 bases, V lost 5 bases, and 14 bases had no gene match.

This sequence joins TRBV6-2 or TRBV6-3 and TRBJ2-2, with TRBD2 matching 11 bases. The germline V gene has CDR1 MNHEY and CDR2 SVGEGT. V shed 2 bases and J 4 bases; nucleotides not matched to a gene: 18. CDR3 length: 21 residues. The DNA of the CDR3 is TGTGCCAGCAGTTACCCTACCCCCCAGCTGACTAGCGGGATGTCCACCGGGGAGCTGTTTTTT. Translating it yields CASSYPTPQLTSGMSTGELFF.

This clonotype was seen many times. The rearrangement links TRBV12-3 or TRBV12-4 to TRBJ1-2; TRBD1 might be the D (5 bases). There are 15 residues in the CDR3. V was shortened by 3 bases and J by 8 bases, with 19 bases between the two germline ends. The CDR3 sequence: CASSLSGRGIEGYTF. The CDR3 DNA reads TGTGCCAGCAGTTTGTCAGGTCGGGGCATAGAAGGCTACACCTTC.

This clonotype has at least ten counts. This sequence joins TRBV20-1 and TRBJ2-2; 11 nucleotides agree with TRBD2. V was clipped by 6 bases and J by 3 bases; unmatched bases: 12. This CDR3 has 17 amino acids. The germline V gene has CDR1 DFQATT and CDR2 SNEGSKA (reference sequence). This CDR3 reads CSANRYSGRADTGELFF. CDR3 sequence (DNA): TGCAGTGCCAACCGTTATAGCGGGAGGGCCGACACCGGGGAGCTGTTTTTT.

In its sample, this clonotype was seen a few times. This CDR3 fails to terminate in the conserved phenylalanine or tryptophan, so it likely reflects a read error. The chain is built from TRBV11-2 and TRBJ2-7; D is possibly TRBD2 (5 bases). Germline V lookup: CDR1 SGHAT, CDR2 FQNNGV. This CDR3 has 16 residues. V was clipped by 4 bases and J by 5 bases, with 21 bases between them. CDR3: CASSWLSRGSLHEQYL. In DNA, the CDR3 is TGTGCCAGCAGCTGGCTTTCTAGAGGGAGTCTTCACGAGCAGTACCTC.

The chain has TRBV7-4 and TRBJ2-7; TRBD1 matches at 7 bases. Per germline, CDR1 SGHVT and CDR2 SQSDAQ. V trimming: 5 bases; J trimming: 5 bases; junction bases outside the gene matches: 15. The CDR3 has 16 residues. CDR3 amino acids: CASSPLEQGIWDEQYF. The CDR3 DNA reads as TGTGCCAGCAGCCCGCTAGAACAGGGGATTTGGGACGAGCAGTACTTC.

This chain connects TRBV11-3 to TRBJ2-3; no reliable D call. The germline V gene encodes CDR1 SGHNT and CDR2 YENEEA. The CDR3 spans 13 residues. Trimming removed 0 bases from V and 8 bases from J, with 9 bases in between. CDR3 region: CASSLDQWATQYF. DNA of the CDR3: TGTGCCAGCAGCTTAGATCAATGGGCTACGCAGTATTTT.

This clonotype was seen ten or more times. An end of the junction does not agree with germline; a read error may underlie this. The chain links TRBV20-1 to TRBJ2-4; D perhaps matches TRBD2 (7 bases). This CDR3 contains 11 residues. CDR1 and CDR2 from the germline V gene are DFQATT and SNEGSKA (reference sequence). This CDR3 is CSASEGVGRSF. Here the CDR3 DNA reads TGCAGTGCTTCAGAGGGGGTCGGGAGGTCCTTC.

This clonotype was counted many times. The chain combines TRBV5-1 with TRBJ2-5; 12 bases map to TRBD2. Per the germline V gene, CDR1 is SGHRS and CDR2 is YFSETQ. The CDR3 consists of 15 residues. Germline trimming cut 4 bases from V and 1 base from J; bases unmatched to any gene: 2. The CDR3 sequence is CASSPGLAGQETQYF. The CDR3 DNA reads as TGCGCCAGCAGCCCGGGACTAGCGGGCCAAGAGACCCAGTACTTC.

This clonotype showed up many times. The chain couples TRBV11-2 to TRBJ2-1; D may be TRBD2 (5 bases). Trimming pared 5 bases from V and 7 bases from J, leaving 24 bases between. The CDR3 runs to 17 residues. Germline CDR1 SGHAT, CDR2 FQNNGV. DNA for the CDR3: TGTGCCAGCAGCCCCGCGGGCAAGCAGGTAGGGCTTAATGAGCAGTTCTTC. It codes for CASSPAGKQVGLNEQFF.

This clonotype was recorded many times. DNA for the CDR3: TGTGCCAGCAGCCTCATTTGGGACAGCAATCAGCCCCAGCATTTT. It codes for CASSLIWDSNQPQHF. This chain links TRBV7-2 with TRBJ1-5; perhaps TRBD1 as D (5 bases). The CDR3 runs to 15 residues. The V end was cut by 5 bases, the J end by 1 base, with 12 bases between. In germline, CDR1 is SGHTA, CDR2 FQGNSA. Based on the CDR3 plus reference TRBV7-2 and TRBJ1-5, the full variable domain is GAGVSQSPSNKVTEKGKDVELRCDPISGHTALYWYRQSLGQGLEFLIYFQGNSAPDKSGLPSDRFSAERTGGSVSTLTIQRTQQEDSAVYLCASSLIWDSNQPQHFGDGTRLSIL.

This clonotype was observed at least ten times. The chain links TRBV12-3 or TRBV12-4 to TRBJ2-5, with TRBD2 matching over 7 bases. This CDR3 has 15 amino acids. Unmatched junction bases numbered 4, after V lost 3 bases and J lost 0 bases. CDR3 DNA: TGTGCCAGCAGTTTCGCCCTAGCGGACCAAGAGACCCAGTACTTC. Translation gives CASSFALADQETQYF.

This clonotype appeared many times. The CDR3: CASSPSLNTDTQYF. CDR3 nucleotides: TGTGCCAGCTCACCATCACTAAACACAGATACGCAGTATTTT. This chain links TRBV18 with TRBJ2-3; D is uncertain. The V gene lost 2 bases and the J gene lost 2 bases, with 8 bases spanning the gap. Germline values: CDR1 KGHSH, CDR2 LQKENI. The CDR3 consists of 14 residues.